Each of the 4 T cell receptor beta chains below was sequenced from the same sample in a study of radiation and T cells in renal cell carcinoma. Profiled with immunoSEQ multiplex PCR; TCRdb holds only in-frame clones, not every one. Altogether about 150,000 clones are present, less than 90% being singletons, with the ten largest covering 4.1%. Time point in this sample: baseline pretreatment blood. Treatment meaning: 15 Gy SBRT to primary tumor, nephrectomy 4 weeks later. Sequenced here: blood, sampled from a patient whose treatment included radiotherapy and nephrectomy. All receptors come from a woman in her 70s with renal cell carcinoma.

V usage is TRBV4-1 and J usage is TRBJ2-6; D not certain. The V and J ends lost 4 bases and 2 bases respectively, with 9 bases between them. The length of the CDR3 is 15 residues. CDR1 and CDR2 (germline): MGHRA, YSYEKL. This CDR3 reads CASSPGPTGANVLTF. As DNA, the CDR3 is TGCGCCAGCAGCCCTGGCCCGACTGGGGCCAACGTCCTGACTTTC.

The chain carries TRBV9 and TRBJ1-3; tentative D call: TRBD1 (6 bases). Germline V gene lookup returns CDR1 SGDLS and CDR2 YYNGEE. The length of the CDR3 is 15 residues. V shed 3 bases and J shed 2 bases, with 12 bases lying between them. CDR3 bases: TGTGCCAGCAGCGCCGGGAGGGGGACTGGAAACACCATATATTTT. Translated: CASSAGRGTGNTIYF.

The chain joins TRBV10-3 to TRBJ1-1; D gene uncertain. Trimming shortened V by 0 bases and J by 8 bases, and 16 bases separated the two germline ends. The germline CDR1 and CDR2 sequences are ENHRY and SYGVKD. The CDR3 runs to 15 residues. This CDR3 reads CAISESKNIASEAFF. Here the CDR3 DNA reads TGTGCCATCAGTGAGTCGAAGAACATCGCCAGCGAAGCTTTCTTT.

The V gene is TRBV7-2, the J gene TRBJ2-7; TRBD2 matches at 10 bases. V lost 5 bases, J lost 2 bases, and 12 bases stayed unmatched. The germline CDR1 and CDR2 sequences are SGHTA and FQGNSA. The CDR3 covers 17 residues. CDR3 nucleotides: TGTGCCAGCAGCCCCCGACCACTAGCGGGGAGCACCTACGAGCAGTACTTC. Translation: CASSPRPLAGSTYEQYF.